The clone carrying this TCR beta chain was found a few times. CDR1 SQVTM and CDR2 ANQGSEA come from the germline V gene. V was shortened by 0 bases and J by 4 bases, with 7 bases between the two germline ends. The CDR3 runs to 12 residues. These data belong to a study of control samples from healthy donors and cancer patients. The data were produced by immunoSEQ multiplex PCR, yet TCRdb's version contains in-frame clones alone and is incomplete. Of around 58,000 clones listed, 88% are singletons. Source material: blood. This sequence was found in a man aged 50 to 60 in good health. This chain links TRBV29-1 with TRBJ2-7; D possibly corresponds to TRBD2 (5 bases). As DNA, the CDR3 is TGCAGCGTTGAAGATCGCGGGTACGAGCAGTACTTC. Translated, it gives CSVEDRGYEQYF.